This T cell receptor beta chain originates from a study of molecular identifiers for immune sequencing clone quantification. Concerning this clonotype itself: The target antigen is unknown. With a much larger clone just one base away, this may be a read error.

The sorting of naive CD8 T cells used the CD8+CD4-CCR7+CD45RA+ phenotype. The bulk TCR libraries were made with methods described before and with listed TCR primers. MiXCR, applied by TCRdb to the PCR reads, yields one record per CDR3 protein. Among about 330,000 distinct CDR3 sequences listed, roughly 24% were seen once. General study points: Clonotypes topping 20 RNA copies carried over 98% of effector molecules but under 1% of naive ones. In cases of identical TCR molecules sharing a barcode, highly expanded clone sizes could be underestimated.

V was cut by 7 bases and J by 4 bases, with 23 bases left in between. CDR1 is DFQATT, CDR2 SNEGSKA, per germline (reference sequence). This CDR3 region has 15 residues. The sequence was collected from a human donor in good health. Some libraries in this study had Jurkat cell RNA spiked in. Sequencing was done on a sample of naive CD8+ T cells from blood, with Jurkat cell RNA spiked in. The subset here: FACS-sorted CD8+CD4-CCR7+CD45RA+ naive T cells. The chain uses TRBV20-1 and TRBJ2-7, with a weak D call TRBD2 (5 bases). In nucleotides, the CDR3 is TGCAGTGTTAAACCCAGCGGTAGAGCGGTATACGAGCAGTACTTC. Translation gives CSVKPSGRAVYEQYF.